Presented here are 6 T cell receptor beta chains from one specimen sequenced in a study of blood T cell repertoires in COVID-19. Assay: immunoSEQ multiplex PCR; the TCRdb copy retains only in-frame clones and omits some. The data contain about 75,000 clones, roughly 90% of them singletons. The specimen sequenced was peripheral blood. These receptors were collected from a human donor in a cohort sampled during active COVID-19.

The V call is TRBV7-2, the J call TRBJ2-2; D uncertain. Germline CDR1 SGHTA, CDR2 FQGNSA. The CDR3 length is 14 residues. V lost 8 bases, J lost 4 bases, and 14 bases lay in between. CDR3 region: CASPAAPGTGELFF. DNA for the CDR3: TGTGCCAGCCCCGCAGCGCCGGGCACCGGGGAGCTGTTTTTT.

J is TRBJ2-7 and V is TRBV9; no definite D call. The V end lost 4 bases, the J end lost 2 bases, and 10 bases lay between the germline ends. The CDR3 length is 13 residues. The germline V gene has CDR1 SGDLS and CDR2 YYNGEE. In nucleotides, the CDR3 is TGTGCCAGCAGCTCAGGCGAAACCTACGAGCAGTACTTC. This gives the protein CASSSGETYEQYF.

V is TRBV15 and J is TRBJ2-5; possibly TRBD2 for D (6 bases). Germline CDR1 is LNHNV and CDR2 is YYDKDF (reference sequence). Trimming left V 1 base short and J 3 bases short, with 6 bases between. This CDR3 region has 13 residues. DNA of the CDR3: TGTGCCACCAGCAGAGCGGGGGAAGAGACCCAGTACTTC. It codes for CATSRAGEETQYF.

The chain has TRBV19 and TRBJ1-3, with TRBD1 matching over 7 bases. CDR1 and CDR2 from the germline V gene are LNHDA and SQIVND (reference sequence). This CDR3 is 15 amino acids long. V shed 6 bases and J 0 bases; nucleotides not matched to a gene: 5. The CDR3 DNA sequence: TGTGCCAGTAGGCCGGGACAGAGCTCTGGAAACACCATATATTTT. Its protein is CASRPGQSSGNTIYF.

V is TRBV7-2 and J is TRBJ1-4, with a weak D call TRBD1 (6 bases). The CDR3 sequence is 17 residues long. Germline V lookup: CDR1 SGHTA, CDR2 FQGNSA. V was clipped by 4 bases and J by 3 bases, with 18 bases between them. The CDR3 DNA reads TGTGCCAGCAGCTCTGGGAGGTGGGAGGGGGCTAATGAAAAACTGTTTTTT. Amino acid sequence: CASSSGRWEGANEKLFF. The whole variable domain, filled in from reference TRBV7-2 and TRBJ1-4, reads GAGVSQSPSNKVTEKGKDVELRCDPISGHTALYWYRQSLGQGLEFLIYFQGNSAPDKSGLPSDRFSAERTGGSVSTLTIQRTQQEDSAVYLCASSSGRWEGANEKLFFGSGTQLSVL.

The V and J genes are TRBV30 and TRBJ2-6, with 8 nucleotides matching TRBD1. Germline assignment: CDR1 GTSNPN and CDR2 SVGIG (reference sequence). CDR3 length: 21 residues. After removal of 0 bases from V and 0 bases from J, the junction contained 16 bases not matched to a gene. The CDR3 spells CAWSVPWGGQGRSSGANVLTF. DNA for the CDR3: TGTGCCTGGAGTGTCCCCTGGGGAGGACAGGGAAGGAGCTCTGGGGCCAACGTCCTGACTTTC. Combining the CDR3 with reference TRBV30 and TRBJ2-6 gives the whole variable domain SQTIHQWPATLVQPVGSPLSLECTVEGTSNPNLYWYRQAAGRGLQLLFYSVGIGQISSEVPQNLSASRPQDRQFILSSKKLLLSDSGFYLCAWSVPWGGQGRSSGANVLTFGAGSRLTVL.